This T cell receptor (beta chain) came from a study of post-analysis software for immune sequencing data. Turning to the study itself: The courses of disease that were included comprised relapsing-remitting, secondary progressive and progressive-relapsing multiple sclerosis. Findings of the study overall: Compared against controls, patients with multiple sclerosis displayed significantly lower normalized Chao1 diversity. Elevated frequency relative to controls characterized several TRBV segments in patients, TRBV5-6, TRBV5-1 and TRBV20-1 among them.

TCR beta cDNA libraries had unique molecular identifiers. Between roughly 1 and 10 million T cells gave rise to around 500,000 cDNA molecules. TCRdb reprocessed the PCR reads via MiXCR and lists one record per CDR3 protein. The sample carries about 760,000 distinct CDR3 sequences, 25% to 30% recorded once. Points on this clonotype: Its matching antigen is unknown.

From germline, CDR1 is KGHSY and CDR2 FQNENV. Trimming pared 0 bases from V and 4 bases from J, leaving 10 bases between. This CDR3 is 15 amino acids long. This receptor was taken from a girl between 5 and 17 years old with multiple sclerosis. The V call is TRBV16, the J call TRBJ1-5; D is perhaps TRBD1 (6 bases). Specimen: blood. CDR3 nucleotides: TGTGCCAGCAGCCAATCGGTAACAGGGAATCAGCCCCAGCATTTT. Its protein product is CASSQSVTGNQPQHF.